This TCR beta chain was sequenced during a study of T cell repertoires in ileal Crohn's disease. Study-wide results and caveats: Endoscopic recurrence occurred in every patient whose clonality exceeded 26.8%. Mucosal expansions were suggested to be mainly CD8 T cells.

For this clone: Its target is not known.

TCRdb keeps only in-frame clones here, not all; method: immunoSEQ multiplex PCR. The sample includes thousands of clones, around 80% of them seen just once. V was shortened by 8 bases and J by 8 bases, with 25 bases between the two germline ends. This CDR3 region has 16 residues. CDR1 is MGHDK and CDR2 is SYGVNS in the germline V gene. This clonotype was obtained from an adult with Crohn's disease. The gene calls are TRBV25-1 and TRBJ2-4, with a weak D call TRBD2 (7 bases). Sample: ileal tissue. DNA of the CDR3: TGTGCCAGCTCCCAAACGGGGGGCGCAGAGGAAGACATTCAGTACTTC. Protein product: CASSQTGGAEEDIQYF.